The next 25 T cell receptor beta chains were all read from a single sample in a study of shared clonotypes between healthy human individuals. Sequencing was performed with immunoSEQ multiplex PCR; in TCRdb, only in-frame clones are kept and a portion is missing. The sample lists 550,000 to 850,000 clones, 72% seen once, with over 1.5% in the top ten. Sequencing input: memory CD4+ T cells sorted from blood. Subset in this sample: CD45RA-negative fraction. The receptors were gathered from a woman aged 30 to 39 in good health.

This chain connects TRBV6-6 to TRBJ1-5; D gene unclear. Trimming removed 2 bases at V and 0 bases at J, with 8 bases between. The germline V gene encodes CDR1 MNHNY and CDR2 SVGAGI (reference sequence). The CDR3 has 15 amino acids. CDR3 protein: CASSYTHDSNQPQHF. The DNA for the CDR3 is TGTGCCAGCAGTTACACGCACGATAGCAATCAGCCCCAGCATTTT.

The chain couples TRBV14 to TRBJ2-7; no firm D call. CDR3 length: 14 amino acids. Germline values: CDR1 SGHDN, CDR2 FVKESK. Trimming left V 2 bases short and J 3 bases short, with 11 bases between. CDR3 loop: CASSQLGPSYEQYF. For the CDR3, the DNA is TGTGCCAGCAGCCAACTCGGACCGAGCTACGAGCAGTACTTC.

The CDR3 loop reads CASSGHTEAFF. Here the CDR3 DNA reads TGCGCCAGCAGTGGCCATACTGAAGCTTTCTTT. The chain couples TRBV10-2 to TRBJ1-1, with D hard to call. CDR1 is WSHSY and CDR2 is SAAADI in the germline V gene. V lost 4 bases and J lost 5, with 5 bases in between. CDR3 size: 11 residues.

The sample holds one count of this clone. The chain has TRBV18 and TRBJ1-5; TRBD1 aligns across 7 bases. The CDR3 covers 15 residues. The junction had 12 bases not matched to a gene; V was cut back by 6 bases and J by 7 bases. CDR1 is KGHSH, CDR2 LQKENI, per germline. CDR3 in amino acids: CASSRFQGDYQPQHF. CDR3 DNA: TGTGCCAGCTCTCGGTTTCAGGGGGATTACCAGCCCCAGCATTTT. Combining the CDR3 with reference TRBV18 and TRBJ1-5 gives the whole variable domain NAGVMQNPRHLVRRRGQEARLRCSPMKGHSHVYWYRQLPEEGLKFMVYLQKENIIDESGMPKERFSAEFPKEGPSILRIQQVVRGDSAAYFCASSRFQGDYQPQHFGDGTRLSIL.

The rearrangement uses TRBV29-1 and TRBJ2-3, with 11 bases identical to TRBD2. CDR1 SQVTM and CDR2 ANQGSEA come from the germline V gene. The V segment lost 2 bases and the J segment 5 bases; nucleotides outside the gene matches: 3. The CDR3 runs to 14 residues. The CDR3 DNA sequence: TGCAGCGTTGAAAGGGGGACTAGCGGAGATACGCAGTATTTT. As protein: CSVERGTSGDTQYF.

This clone has a handful of counts. CDR3: CASTHDGTTGDTQYF. The CDR3 region has the DNA TGCGCCAGCACCCACGACGGGACGACCGGAGATACGCAGTATTTT. The chain is built from TRBV4-1 and TRBJ2-3; D might be TRBD1 or TRBD2, each matching 5 bases. The CDR3 is 15 amino acids. The germline V and J ends were trimmed by 7 bases and 5 bases, with 19 bases remaining between them. Per the germline V gene, CDR1 is MGHRA and CDR2 is YSYEKL.

The table lists this clone with a count of one. The chain uses TRBV19 and TRBJ2-2; weak D call: TRBD1 (6 bases). V lost 7 bases and J lost 4, with 16 bases in between. The germline V gene encodes CDR1 LNHDA and CDR2 SQIVND (reference sequence). This CDR3 comprises 15 residues. In DNA form, the CDR3 reads TGTGCCAGTACCCCCCGGGACACTCTCACCGGGGAGCTGTTTTTT. Translating gives CASTPRDTLTGELFF.

V usage is TRBV6-6 and J usage is TRBJ2-2, with 8 bases lining up with TRBD2. This CDR3 has 15 residues. Germline lookup yields CDR1 MNHNY and CDR2 SVGAGI (reference sequence). V was clipped by 0 bases and J by 6 bases; unmatched bases: 3. Here the CDR3 reads CASSYSTGRAGELFF. For the CDR3, the DNA is TGTGCCAGCAGTTACTCGACCGGGAGGGCCGGGGAGCTGTTTTTT.

This rearrangement joins TRBV6-5 to TRBJ1-4; D uncertain. This CDR3 contains 15 residues. CDR1 and CDR2 from the germline V gene are MNHEY and SVGAGI. Trimming removed 6 bases at V and 4 bases at J, with 15 bases between. The DNA of the CDR3 is TGTGCCAGCAGCTTAAGCTGGCAGAGTAATGAAAAACTGTTTTTT. Translating it yields CASSLSWQSNEKLFF.

This clone was picked up one time. The rearrangement uses TRBV7-2 and TRBJ2-7, with 9 bases identical to TRBD1. Germline trimming cut 4 bases from V and 4 bases from J; bases unmatched to any gene: 5. CDR3 length: 14 residues. Germline lookup yields CDR1 SGHTA and CDR2 FQGNSA. The CDR3 nucleotides read TGTGCCAGCAGCTGGCCGGACAGGGGATACGAGCAGTACTTC. Residues: CASSWPDRGYEQYF.

The chain links TRBV28 to TRBJ1-4; D may be TRBD1 (5 bases). Germline values: CDR1 MDHEN, CDR2 SYDVKM. Between the trimmed V and J ends, which lost 7 bases and 10 bases, there was a span of 13 bases. This CDR3 spans 12 amino acids. CDR3 sequence: CASTTGTLKLFF. The CDR3, as DNA: TGTGCCAGCACCACCGGGACGTTAAAACTGTTTTTT.

The J gene is TRBJ2-1, the V gene TRBV11-2; 8 nucleotides agree with TRBD2. Trimming removed 1 base from V and 7 bases from J; junction bases left unmatched: 0. The CDR3 totals 13 residues. Germline V gives CDR1 SGHAT, CDR2 FQNNGV. As DNA, the CDR3 is TGTGCCAGCAGCTTAGGACTAGCGAATGAGCAGTTCTTC. This codes for CASSLGLANEQFF.

This clone showed up just once. The rearrangement joins TRBV7-8 to TRBJ1-2; D is possibly TRBD1 (6 bases). This CDR3 comprises 14 residues. CDR1 SGHVS and CDR2 FQNEAQ come from the germline V gene. V was clipped by 5 bases and J by 8 bases, with 18 bases between them. Here the CDR3 DNA reads TGTGCCAGCAGCCAGGGGCTGTCCTTGAAGGGCTACACCTTC. Translated, it gives CASSQGLSLKGYTF.

Worth noting for this clone: The sample contains more than one DNA sequence encoding this CDR3. The chain links TRBV5-1 to TRBJ2-5; D is possibly TRBD1 (7 bases). CDR1 and CDR2 (germline): SGHRS, YFSETQ. This CDR3 comprises 12 residues. The V end was cut by 3 bases, the J end by 5 bases, with 8 bases between. The CDR3 nucleotides are TGCGCCAGCAGCTCAGGGGGGGAGACCCAGTACTTC. Translating gives CASSSGGETQYF.

This clone was seen at least ten times. The V gene is TRBV11-3, the J gene TRBJ2-1, with 7 bases identical to TRBD2. The CDR3 runs to 15 residues. After removal of 3 bases from V and 6 bases from J, the junction contained 8 bases not matched to a gene. From germline, CDR1 is SGHNT and CDR2 YENEEA. The CDR3 region is CASSLAGAVSNEQFF. DNA for the CDR3: TGTGCCAGCAGCTTGGCGGGAGCTGTTTCCAATGAGCAGTTCTTC.

The rearrangement joins TRBV14 to TRBJ2-3, with D possibly matching TRBD2 (6 bases). This CDR3 is built from 13 residues. Germline V lookup: CDR1 SGHDN, CDR2 FVKESK. V dropped 4 bases and J dropped 7 bases, with 12 bases sitting between them. CDR3 bases: TGTGCCAGCAGCCCCCTACTAGCAAATACGCAGTATTTT. Translation: CASSPLLANTQYF.

In its sample, this clone was seen a few times. This CDR3 is also generated by other DNA sequences in the sample. The V call is TRBV19, the J call TRBJ1-3; perhaps TRBD1 as D (5 bases). V dropped 4 bases and J dropped 1 base, with 8 bases sitting between them. Germline CDR1 and CDR2: LNHDA and SQIVND (reference sequence). There are 14 residues in the CDR3. Written as DNA, the CDR3 is TGTGCCAGTAGTACGGGGGGATCTGGAAACACCATATATTTT. This translates into CASSTGGSGNTIYF. Full variable domain (outside the CDR3, taken from reference TRBV19 and TRBJ1-3): DGGITQSPKYLFRKEGQNVTLSCEQNLNHDAMYWYRQDPGQGLRLIYYSQIVNDFQKGDIAEGYSVSREKKESFPLTVTSAQKNPTAFYLCASSTGGSGNTIYFGEGSWLTVV.

This clone has a single count. This rearrangement joins TRBV10-2 to TRBJ2-1, with unresolved D. V lost 1 base to trimming and J lost 6 bases, with 10 bases between them. The CDR3 length is 14 residues. The germline V gene encodes CDR1 WSHSY and CDR2 SAAADI. The CDR3 here is CASSEYGPPNEQFF. Written as DNA, the CDR3 is TGCGCCAGCAGTGAGTATGGACCCCCCAATGAGCAGTTCTTC.

J is TRBJ2-5 and V is TRBV28; D is uncertain. Trimming shortened V by 6 bases and J by 1 base, and 9 bases separated the two germline ends. Per germline, CDR1 MDHEN and CDR2 SYDVKM. The CDR3 contains 13 residues. The CDR3 nucleotides are TGTGCCAGCAGCTCCCGACTCCAAGAGACCCAGTACTTC. Translation gives CASSSRLQETQYF.

The rearrangement links TRBV7-9 to TRBJ2-3; the match to TRBD1 covers 8 bases. Germline CDR1 SEHNR, CDR2 FQNEAQ (reference sequence). This CDR3 is 13 amino acids long. The junction had 4 bases not matched to a gene; V was cut back by 11 bases and J by 0 bases. In nucleotides, the CDR3 is TGTGCCGGAAACAGGGGGAGCACAGATACGCAGTATTTT. Encoded protein: CAGNRGSTDTQYF. The full variable domain, rest sourced from reference TRBV7-9 and TRBJ2-3, is DTGVSQNPRHKITKRGQNVTFRCDPISEHNRLYWYRQTLGQGPEFLTYFQNEAQLEKSRLLSDRFSAERPKGSFSTLEIQRTEQGDSAMYLCAGNRGSTDTQYFGPGTRLTVL.

This chain links TRBV27 with TRBJ2-5, with 10 bases aligning to TRBD2. This CDR3 is built from 15 residues. Germline lookup yields CDR1 MNHEY and CDR2 SMNVEV (reference sequence). V lost 8 bases to trimming and J lost 2 bases; unmatched junction nucleotides: 8. CDR3 residues: CASASGRSVQETQYF. The CDR3 DNA is TGTGCCAGCGCTAGCGGGAGATCTGTTCAAGAGACCCAGTACTTC.

This clone was picked up one time. V gene TRBV5-1 combines with J gene TRBJ2-1, with D unresolved. CDR1 and CDR2 (germline): SGHRS, YFSETQ. Trimming removed 4 bases from V and 7 bases from J, with 15 bases in between. The CDR3 has 14 amino acids. The CDR3 DNA is TGCGCCAGCAGCCTCCACCGTGGTTTAAATGAGCAGTTCTTC. It translates to CASSLHRGLNEQFF.

The sample holds one count of this clone. J is TRBJ2-2 and V is TRBV18; a weak D match, TRBD2 (6 bases). Germline CDR1 KGHSH, CDR2 LQKENI. CDR3 length: 16 residues. The V end was cut by 2 bases, the J end by 4 bases, with 14 bases between. The CDR3 reads CASSPAAGRSTGELFF. DNA for the CDR3: TGTGCCAGCTCACCAGCCGCGGGAAGGAGCACCGGGGAGCTGTTTTTT. The variable domain in full, completed from reference TRBV18 and TRBJ2-2, reads NAGVMQNPRHLVRRRGQEARLRCSPMKGHSHVYWYRQLPEEGLKFMVYLQKENIIDESGMPKERFSAEFPKEGPSILRIQQVVRGDSAAYFCASSPAAGRSTGELFFGEGSRLTVL.

CDR3 amino acids: CASSSGMIGNEQFF. The CDR3 nucleotides are TGTGCCAGCAGTAGCGGGATGATCGGCAATGAGCAGTTCTTC. V usage is TRBV11-2 and J usage is TRBJ2-1; TRBD2 matches at 8 bases. This CDR3 has 14 amino acids. Germline CDR1 and CDR2: SGHAT and FQNNGV. J gave up 6 bases and V 6 bases, and 7 bases lay outside the gene matches.

This clone has just one count. This chain connects TRBV5-6 to TRBJ2-1; 11 bases agree with TRBD2. This CDR3 has 15 residues. Germline loops: CDR1 SGHDT, CDR2 YYEEEE. The V gene end was trimmed by 5 bases and the J gene end by 2 bases; junction bases not matched to a gene: 3. CDR3 DNA: TGTGCCAGCAGAACGGGACTAGCGGCCTACAATGAGCAGTTCTTC. Its translation is CASRTGLAAYNEQFF.